A single sample gave rise to the 21 T cell receptor beta chains below, sequenced in a study of Ad26.COV2.S vaccination and SARS-CoV-2 variants. Method: immunoSEQ multiplex PCR; TCRdb's copy keeps in-frame clones and lacks some. The table lists approximately 410,000 clones, 88% of them singletons. Treatment noted: some 20 received Ad26.COV2.S at low or high dose, single or two shots; roughly five received placebo; per-sample allocation not given. Samples analyzed were those drawn on day 63 after the first vaccine or placebo injection. Specimen: peripheral blood, collected in a trial of Ad26.COV2.S vaccine versus placebo. These receptors came from a person aged 18-65 years who received the Ad26.COV2.S COVID-19 vaccine or a placebo.

This chain connects TRBV5-1 to TRBJ2-3, with 11 nucleotides matching TRBD2. CDR1 is SGHRS and CDR2 is YFSETQ in the germline V gene. The trim removed 5 bases at V and 1 base at J, leaving 0 bases unmatched. The CDR3 has 14 residues. This CDR3 is CASRTSGGTDTQYF. CDR3 sequence (DNA): TGCGCCAGCAGGACTAGCGGGGGCACAGATACGCAGTATTTT.

V gene TRBV15 combines with J gene TRBJ1-5; D is uncertain. CDR1 and CDR2 (germline): LNHNV, YYDKDF (reference sequence). V dropped 4 bases and J dropped 0 bases, with 10 bases sitting between them. The CDR3 totals 15 residues. This CDR3 is CATSITGDSNQPQHF. CDR3 coding DNA: TGTGCCACCAGCATCACCGGGGATAGCAATCAGCCCCAGCATTTT.

The chain couples TRBV7-2 to TRBJ1-2; D ambiguous. This CDR3 contains 14 residues. Trimming stripped 1 base from V and 1 base from J, with 7 bases between. The germline V gene encodes CDR1 SGHTA and CDR2 FQGNSA. CDR3 DNA sequence: TGTGCCAGCAGCTTAGGCAGCCGTAACTATGGCTACACCTTC. This codes for CASSLGSRNYGYTF.

The chain employs TRBV24-1 and TRBJ2-5; maybe TRBD1 (6 bases). The CDR3 has 14 residues. Looked up from germline, CDR1 is KGHDR and CDR2 is SFDVKD. Trimming took 4 bases from V and 4 from J, leaving 12 bases between them. CDR3 in amino acids: CATSEATGLETQYF. CDR3 coding DNA: TGTGCCACCAGTGAGGCAACAGGGTTAGAGACCCAGTACTTC.

J is TRBJ1-4 and V is TRBV6-6; TRBD1 aligns across 10 bases. The CDR3 is 14 residues long. CDR1 is MNHNY, CDR2 SVGAGI, per germline (reference sequence). J lost 6 bases, V lost 5 bases, and 3 bases had no gene match. CDR3 protein: CASSRTGGDEKLFF. The CDR3 DNA reads as TGTGCCAGCAGTAGGACAGGGGGAGATGAAAAACTGTTTTTT.

The chain joins TRBV11-2 to TRBJ2-4; D may be TRBD1 or TRBD2 (5 bases each). The CDR3 has 15 amino acids. Trimming removed 3 bases at V and 0 bases at J, with 9 bases between. Germline values: CDR1 SGHAT, CDR2 FQNNGV. The CDR3 DNA reads TGTGCCAGCAGCTTGAGGGGAGAAGCCAAAAACATTCAGTACTTC. Translating it yields CASSLRGEAKNIQYF. The full variable domain, completed using reference TRBV11-2 and TRBJ2-4, is EAGVAQSPRYKIIEKRQSVAFWCNPISGHATLYWYQQILGQGPKLLIQFQNNGVVDDSQLPKDRFSAERLKGVDSTLKIQPAKLEDSAVYLCASSLRGEAKNIQYFGAGTRLSVL.

The J gene is TRBJ1-5, the V gene TRBV27, with 7 bases that match TRBD1. Germline CDR1 is MNHEY and CDR2 is SMNVEV (reference sequence). This CDR3 region has 17 residues. The V gene end was trimmed by 6 bases and the J gene end by 5 bases; junction bases not matched to a gene: 16. In DNA, the CDR3 is TGTGCCAGCAGCCGAAGGGGATACCGGGACAGTTATCAGCCCCAGCATTTT. Protein product: CASSRRGYRDSYQPQHF.

This clone was detected a few times. The chain joins TRBV10-3 to TRBJ2-7; D uncertain. V was pared by 5 bases and J by 6 bases, with 11 bases between. Germline assignment: CDR1 ENHRY and CDR2 SYGVKD. This CDR3 has 12 residues. The CDR3 loop is CAISNSRLEQYF. The CDR3 region has the DNA TGTGCCATCAGTAATTCGAGGCTCGAGCAGTACTTC.

This clone was detected a few times. The chain employs TRBV5-6 and TRBJ2-1; 7 nucleotides align to TRBD2. The trim removed 2 bases at V and 7 bases at J, leaving 0 bases unmatched. Germline CDR1 reads SGHDT; CDR2 reads YYEEEE. The CDR3 is 12 amino acids. Written as DNA, the CDR3 is TGTGCCAGCAGCTTCGGGGGGAATGAGCAGTTCTTC. Translated: CASSFGGNEQFF.

The genes are TRBV29-1 and TRBJ2-5; possible D gene TRBD1, 6 bases. V lost 5 bases, J lost 2 bases, and 12 bases lay in between. The germline V gene has CDR1 SQVTM and CDR2 ANQGSEA. The CDR3 length is 13 residues. CDR3 region: CSVLTDSQETQYF. CDR3 in DNA: TGCAGCGTTCTTACGGACAGTCAAGAGACCCAGTACTTC.

In this sample, this clone turned up once. The CDR3 region is CASSFFRGLGGDTQYF. CDR3 nucleotides: TGTGCCAGCAGCTTTTTCCGGGGACTAGGCGGAGATACGCAGTATTTT. This rearrangement joins TRBV7-2 to TRBJ2-3, with TRBD2 matching 8 bases. The CDR3 is made up of 16 amino acids. Trimming at V came to 3 bases and at J to 5 bases, leaving 10 bases not matched to a gene. Germline values: CDR1 SGHTA, CDR2 FQGNSA.

A note on this clone: Within the sample, other DNA sequences also encode this same CDR3. This rearrangement joins TRBV5-4 to TRBJ2-7, with no clear D. The CDR3 contains 14 residues. Trimming pared 0 bases from V and 2 bases from J, leaving 9 bases between. The germline gives CDR1 SGHNT, CDR2 YYREEE (reference sequence). Here the CDR3 DNA reads TGTGCCAGCAGCTTGGGGACGGGTGCCTACGAGCAGTACTTC. As protein: CASSLGTGAYEQYF.

About this clone itself: Other DNA sequences in the sample encode the same CDR3. V is TRBV7-2 and J is TRBJ2-3; D might be TRBD2 (5 bases). This CDR3 spans 14 amino acids. Per germline, CDR1 SGHTA and CDR2 FQGNSA. The V end was cut by 1 base, the J end by 6 bases, with 11 bases between. This CDR3 is CASSLVAGTDTQYF. In DNA, the CDR3 is TGTGCCAGCAGCTTAGTGGCGGGTACTGATACGCAGTATTTT.

The rearrangement links TRBV20-1 to TRBJ1-6; TRBD1 aligns across 8 bases. V lost 3 bases and J lost 10; bases outside the gene matches: 11. CDR1 DFQATT and CDR2 SNEGSKA come from the germline V gene (reference sequence). The CDR3 is 15 amino acids. The CDR3 protein is CSASLQGGDSSPLHF. The CDR3 DNA follows: TGCAGTGCTAGTCTACAGGGGGGTGATAGCTCACCCCTCCACTTT.

The chain joins TRBV7-9 to TRBJ1-4; D gene uncertain. Looked up from germline, CDR1 is SEHNR and CDR2 is FQNEAQ (reference sequence). This CDR3 is built from 12 residues. Trimming removed 5 bases from V and 5 bases from J, with 6 bases in between. The CDR3 bases are TGTGCCAGCAGCGTAGAGAATGAAAAACTGTTTTTT. This codes for CASSVENEKLFF. The full variable domain, rest sourced from reference TRBV7-9 and TRBJ1-4, is DTGVSQNPRHKITKRGQNVTFRCDPISEHNRLYWYRQTLGQGPEFLTYFQNEAQLEKSRLLSDRFSAERPKGSFSTLEIQRTEQGDSAMYLCASSVENEKLFFGSGTQLSVL.

V usage is TRBV9 and J usage is TRBJ2-6; D gene uncertain. Looked up from germline, CDR1 is SGDLS and CDR2 is YYNGEE. Between the trimmed V and J ends, which lost 0 bases and 4 bases, there was a span of 5 bases. There are 14 residues in the CDR3. CDR3: CASSVDSGANVLTF. CDR3 coding DNA: TGTGCCAGCAGCGTAGATTCGGGGGCCAACGTCCTGACTTTC.

The chain combines TRBV5-5 with TRBJ2-7; D is unresolved. Germline loops: CDR1 SGHKS, CDR2 YYEKEE (reference sequence). V dropped 6 bases and J dropped 3 bases, with 7 bases sitting between them. This CDR3 is built from 11 residues. CDR3 region: CASTAGYEQYF. DNA of the CDR3: TGTGCCAGCACGGCAGGCTACGAGCAGTACTTC.

CDR3 in DNA: TGCGCCAGCAGCAGCCGCACCGGGATACACAACACCGGGGAGCTGTTTTTT. It translates to CASSSRTGIHNTGELFF. This chain joins TRBV5-1 and TRBJ2-2, with D perhaps TRBD2 (5 bases). The germline V gene encodes CDR1 SGHRS and CDR2 YFSETQ. Deletions cut 4 bases from V and 2 bases from J, with 18 bases between. This CDR3 is built from 17 residues.

CDR3 DNA: TGCGCCAGCAGTGAGCCCCTGACGACCCAAGAGACCCAGTACTTC. Its protein product is CASSEPLTTQETQYF. The rearrangement links TRBV10-2 to TRBJ2-5; D not resolved. The CDR3 runs to 15 residues. Germline loops: CDR1 WSHSY, CDR2 SAAADI. V lost 2 bases, J lost 1 base, and 11 bases lay in between.

CDR3 nucleotides: TGTGCCAGCAGCTTCATCGGGACAGGGCAGGGAAACACCATATATTTT. Protein sequence: CASSFIGTGQGNTIYF. The V and J genes are TRBV11-3 and TRBJ1-3, with 9 nucleotides matching TRBD1. CDR3 length equals 16 residues. Germline CDR1 reads SGHNT; CDR2 reads YENEEA. With V trimmed by 3 bases and J by 4 bases, 7 bases remained unmatched. The variable domain in full, with the rest retrieved from reference TRBV11-3 and TRBJ1-3, is EAGVVQSPRYKIIEKKQPVAFWCNPISGHNTLYWYLQNLGQGPELLIRYENEEAVDDSQLPKDRFSAERLKGVDSTLKIQPAELGDSAVYLCASSFIGTGQGNTIYFGEGSWLTVV.

The rearrangement uses TRBV4-3 and TRBJ1-5; the D is unclear. CDR3 length: 15 amino acids. CDR1 is LGHNA and CDR2 is YSLEER in the germline V gene. Between the trimmed V and J ends, which lost 1 base and 8 bases, there was a span of 15 bases. CDR3 sequence: CASSQGRAPGEPQHF. CDR3 DNA sequence: TGCGCCAGCAGCCAAGGAAGGGCCCCCGGGGAGCCCCAGCATTTT.